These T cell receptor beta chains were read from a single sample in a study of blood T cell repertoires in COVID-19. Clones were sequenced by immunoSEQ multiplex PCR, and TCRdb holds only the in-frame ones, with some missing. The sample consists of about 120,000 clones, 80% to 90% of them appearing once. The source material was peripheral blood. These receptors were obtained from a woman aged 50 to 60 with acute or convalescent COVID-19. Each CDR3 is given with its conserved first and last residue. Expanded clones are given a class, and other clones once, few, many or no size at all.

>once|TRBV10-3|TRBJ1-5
CATGTVNQPQHF
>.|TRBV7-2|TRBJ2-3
CASGGAAVVGDTQYF
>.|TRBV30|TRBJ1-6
CAWGRSSSYNSPLHF
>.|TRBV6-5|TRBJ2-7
CASSYGTGRYEQYF
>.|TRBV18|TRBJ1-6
CASSPPGGGSPLHF
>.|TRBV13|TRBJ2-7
CASRLGGGDSSYEQYF
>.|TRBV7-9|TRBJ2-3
CASSLAIGLAGDTQYF
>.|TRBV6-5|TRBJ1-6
CASSYFDRDSPLHF
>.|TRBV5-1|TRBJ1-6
CASTGTENSPLHF
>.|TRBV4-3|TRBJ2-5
CASSQVTGTYQETQYF
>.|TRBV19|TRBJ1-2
CASSTRTGGTGYTF
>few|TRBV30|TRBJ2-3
CAWSVSGRRTDTQYF
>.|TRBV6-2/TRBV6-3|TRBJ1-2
CASSLWTGGLSNYGYTF
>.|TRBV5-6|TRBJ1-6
CASTPGQTLYNSPLHF
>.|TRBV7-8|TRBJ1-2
CASSLEGAPNYGYTF
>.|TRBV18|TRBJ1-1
CASSPGQGSEAFF
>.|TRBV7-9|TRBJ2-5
CASSPRIQETQYF
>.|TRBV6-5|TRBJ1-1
CASSPSTGGGTEAFF
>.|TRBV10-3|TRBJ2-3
CAIKGPYTDTQYF
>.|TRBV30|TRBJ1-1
CAWSPLEAFF
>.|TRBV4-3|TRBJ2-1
CASSPTAGGEQFF
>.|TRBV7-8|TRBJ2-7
CASSSPLLLGLAGYEQYF
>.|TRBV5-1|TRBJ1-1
CASSQTTGQNTEAFF
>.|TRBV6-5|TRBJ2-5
CASSYSTSRLETQYF
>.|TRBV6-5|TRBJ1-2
CASTTYGTAGYTF
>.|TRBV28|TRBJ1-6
CASSLWQGGYNSPLHF
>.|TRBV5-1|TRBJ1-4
CASTTATNEKLFF
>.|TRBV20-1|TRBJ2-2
CSASSRAGELFF
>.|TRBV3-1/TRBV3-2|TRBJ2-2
CASSRKTGNTGELFF
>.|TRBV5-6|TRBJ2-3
CASSPIGGATDTQYF
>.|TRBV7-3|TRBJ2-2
CASSLKPGTGITGELFF
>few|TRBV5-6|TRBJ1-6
CASSLGQHNSPLHF
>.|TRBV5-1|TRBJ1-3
CASSPGQGFGNTIYF
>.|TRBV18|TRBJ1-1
CASSPGHIRNTEAFF
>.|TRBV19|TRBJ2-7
CASSMALAGPYEQYF
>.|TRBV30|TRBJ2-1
CAWRQNPATEQFF
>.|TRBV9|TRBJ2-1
CASSVGRLAGDNEQFF
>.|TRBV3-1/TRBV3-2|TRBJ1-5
CASSQDYSTFNQPQHF
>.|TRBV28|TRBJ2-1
CASSLPLSGNNEQFF
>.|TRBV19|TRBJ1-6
CASSPGQDNSPLHF
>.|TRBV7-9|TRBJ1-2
CASSLEAGGYPHGYTF
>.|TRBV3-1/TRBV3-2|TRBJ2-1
CASSLLTKRDLYNEQFF
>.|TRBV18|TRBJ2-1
CASSPRGTYNEQFF
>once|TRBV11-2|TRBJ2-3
CASRAGSTDTQYF
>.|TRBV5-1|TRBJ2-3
CASSLEAAKADTQYF
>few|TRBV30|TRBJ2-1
CAWTIERRGGRNEQFF
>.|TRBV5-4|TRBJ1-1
CASSLPQGGITEAFF
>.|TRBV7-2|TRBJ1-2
CASSLSTRIYGYTF
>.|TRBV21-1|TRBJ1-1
CASSKGRGNTEAFF
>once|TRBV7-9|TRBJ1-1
CASSLEGTGEAFF
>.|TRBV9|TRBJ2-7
CASSAGPGDREYF
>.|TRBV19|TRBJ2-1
CASSIERRAYNEQFF
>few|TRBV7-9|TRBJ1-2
CASQRTGGDMSGYTF
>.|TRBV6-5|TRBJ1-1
CASSYPGTGATEAFF
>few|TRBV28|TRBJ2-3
CASRGQGFSTDTQYF
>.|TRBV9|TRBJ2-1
CASSEDRGSYNEQFF
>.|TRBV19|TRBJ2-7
CASSIGGYEQYF